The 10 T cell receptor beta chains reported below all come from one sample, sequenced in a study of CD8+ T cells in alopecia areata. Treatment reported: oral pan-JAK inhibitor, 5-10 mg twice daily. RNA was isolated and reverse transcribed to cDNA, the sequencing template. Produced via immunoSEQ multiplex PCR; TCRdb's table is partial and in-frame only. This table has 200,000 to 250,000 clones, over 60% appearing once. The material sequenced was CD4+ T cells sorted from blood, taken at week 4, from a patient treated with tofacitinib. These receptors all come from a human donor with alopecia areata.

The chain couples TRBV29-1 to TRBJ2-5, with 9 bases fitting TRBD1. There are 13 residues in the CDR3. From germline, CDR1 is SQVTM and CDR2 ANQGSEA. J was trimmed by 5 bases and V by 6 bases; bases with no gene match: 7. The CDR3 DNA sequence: TGCAGCGTCGCAACAGGGGGCGTCGAGACCCAGTACTTC. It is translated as CSVATGGVETQYF.

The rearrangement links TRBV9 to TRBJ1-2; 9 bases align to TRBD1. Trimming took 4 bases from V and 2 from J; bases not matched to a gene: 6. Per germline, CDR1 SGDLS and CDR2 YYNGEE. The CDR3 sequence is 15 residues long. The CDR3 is CASSPLGTGNYGYTF. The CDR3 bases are TGTGCCAGCAGCCCTCTCGGGACAGGGAACTATGGCTACACCTTC.

The CDR3 DNA reads TGTGCCAGCAGCCCGCGCAGCGGCGGGGAGCTGTTTTTT. Translating it yields CASSPRSGGELFF. The J gene is TRBJ2-2, the V gene TRBV7-2, with D possibly TRBD2 on 5 matching bases. The CDR3 totals 13 residues. Germline V lookup: CDR1 SGHTA, CDR2 FQGNSA. Trimming removed 5 bases at V and 7 bases at J, with 11 bases between.

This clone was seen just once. The CDR3 sequence: CASSLRREPQFF. Written as DNA, the CDR3 is TGTGCCAGCAGTTTACGCCGGGAACCGCAGTTCTTC. This rearrangement joins TRBV27 to TRBJ2-1; D is possibly TRBD2 (5 bases). The V end lost 2 bases, the J end lost 12 bases, and 11 bases lay between the germline ends. CDR3 length: 12 amino acids. The germline V gene has CDR1 MNHEY and CDR2 SMNVEV (reference sequence).

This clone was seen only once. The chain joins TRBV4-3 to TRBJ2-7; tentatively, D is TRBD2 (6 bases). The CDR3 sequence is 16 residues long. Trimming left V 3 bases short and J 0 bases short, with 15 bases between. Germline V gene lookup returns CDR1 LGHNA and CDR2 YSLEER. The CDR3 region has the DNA TGCGCCAGCAGCCAGGGGAGGACGTCCAGCTCCTACGAGCAGTACTTC. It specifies CASSQGRTSSSYEQYF.

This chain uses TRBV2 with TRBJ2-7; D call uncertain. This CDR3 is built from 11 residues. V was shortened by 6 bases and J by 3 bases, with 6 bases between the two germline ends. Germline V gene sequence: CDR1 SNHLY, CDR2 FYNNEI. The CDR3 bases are TGTGCCAGCAGGTCTAGCTACGAGCAGTACTTC. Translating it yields CASRSSYEQYF.

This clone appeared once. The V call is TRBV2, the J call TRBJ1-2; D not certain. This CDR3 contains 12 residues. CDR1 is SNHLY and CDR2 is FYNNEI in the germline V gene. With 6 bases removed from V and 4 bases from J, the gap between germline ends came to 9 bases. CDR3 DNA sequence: TGTGCCAGCAGGACCGCTGGCTATGGCTACACCTTC. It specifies CASRTAGYGYTF.

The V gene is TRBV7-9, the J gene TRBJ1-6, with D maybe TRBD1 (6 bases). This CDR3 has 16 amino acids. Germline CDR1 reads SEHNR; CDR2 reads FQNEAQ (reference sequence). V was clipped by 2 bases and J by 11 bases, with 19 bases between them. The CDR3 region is CASSLTRPGGGAPLHF. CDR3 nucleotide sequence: TGTGCCAGCAGCTTAACCCGCCCGGGGGGCGGTGCACCCCTCCACTTT.

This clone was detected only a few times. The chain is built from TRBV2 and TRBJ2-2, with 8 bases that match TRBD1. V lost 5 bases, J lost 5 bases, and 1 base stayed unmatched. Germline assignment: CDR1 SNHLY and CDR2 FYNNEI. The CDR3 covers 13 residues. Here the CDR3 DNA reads TGTGCCAGCAGTACAGGGGGTACCGGGGAGCTGTTTTTT. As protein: CASSTGGTGELFF.

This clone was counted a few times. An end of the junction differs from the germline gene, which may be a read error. DNA of the CDR3: TGTGCCGGCAGAAAGGGACAGGTTGGTGGCTACACCTTC. This gives the protein CAGRKGQVGGYTF. J is TRBJ1-2 and V is TRBV7-2; 8 nucleotides align to TRBD1. The CDR3 extends over 13 amino acids. Per germline, CDR1 SGHTA and CDR2 FQGNSA. Variable domain in full (rest from reference TRBV7-2 and TRBJ1-2): GAGVSQSPSNKVTEKGKDVELRCDPISGHTALYWYRQSLGQGLEFLIYFQGNSAPDKSGLPSDRFSAERTGGSVSTLTIQRTQQEDSAVYLCAGRKGQVGGYTFGSGTRLTVV.